This T cell receptor beta chain was identified in a study of T cells after yellow fever vaccination. General study findings and limits: Faster peaking, at day 5 versus 15, marked a secondary response that was weaker.

TCRdb reanalysed the 5' RACE reads using MiXCR and keeps one entry per CDR3 protein. The sample has 600,000 to 750,000 distinct CDR3 sequences; 10% to 15% are singletons. The sample holds a few counts of this clonotype. Its target is unknown. The clonotype was recovered from a man aged 30-40 years who received the YFV17D yellow fever vaccine. The source was PBMCs, collected on the day of the yellow fever booster vaccination.

The CDR3 nucleotides are TGTGCCAGCAGCACAAGGGGGAGCGGCACAGATACGCAGTATTTT. Protein: CASSTRGSGTDTQYF. The chain has TRBV7-2 and TRBJ2-3, with D possibly matching TRBD1 (6 bases). Trimming pared 5 bases from V and 1 base from J, leaving 13 bases between. The CDR3 runs to 15 residues. The germline CDR1 and CDR2 sequences are SGHTA and FQGNSA.